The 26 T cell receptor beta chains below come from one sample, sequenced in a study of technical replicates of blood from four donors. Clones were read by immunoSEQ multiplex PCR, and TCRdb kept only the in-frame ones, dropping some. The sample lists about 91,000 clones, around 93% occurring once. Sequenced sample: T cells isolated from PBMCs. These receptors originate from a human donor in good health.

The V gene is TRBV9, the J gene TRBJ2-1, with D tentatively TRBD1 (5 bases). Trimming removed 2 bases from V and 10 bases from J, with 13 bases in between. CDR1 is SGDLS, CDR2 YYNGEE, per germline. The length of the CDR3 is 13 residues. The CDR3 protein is CASSVAEGHEQFF. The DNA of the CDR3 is TGTGCCAGCAGCGTTGCCGAAGGACACGAGCAGTTCTTC. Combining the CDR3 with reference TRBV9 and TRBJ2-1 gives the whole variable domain DSGVTQTPKHLITATGQRVTLRCSPRSGDLSVYWYQQSLDQGLQFLIQYYNGEERAKGNILERFSAQQFPDLHSELNLSSLELGDSALYFCASSVAEGHEQFFGPGTRLTVL.

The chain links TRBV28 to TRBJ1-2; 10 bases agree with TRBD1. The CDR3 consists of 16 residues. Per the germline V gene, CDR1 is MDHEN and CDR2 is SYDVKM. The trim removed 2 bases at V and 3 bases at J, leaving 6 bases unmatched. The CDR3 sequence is CASSLTGTGDDYGYTF. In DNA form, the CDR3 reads TGTGCCAGCAGTTTAACCGGGACAGGGGATGACTATGGCTACACCTTC.

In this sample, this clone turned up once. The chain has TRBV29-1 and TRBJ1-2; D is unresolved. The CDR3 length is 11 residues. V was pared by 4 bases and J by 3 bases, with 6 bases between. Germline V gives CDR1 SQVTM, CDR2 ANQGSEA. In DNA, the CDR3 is TGCAGCGTTGGTTCTTACTATGGCTACACCTTC. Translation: CSVGSYYGYTF.

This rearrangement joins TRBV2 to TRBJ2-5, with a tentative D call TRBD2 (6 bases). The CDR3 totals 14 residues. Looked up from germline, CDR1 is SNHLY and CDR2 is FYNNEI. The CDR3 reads CVELIGGTQETQYF. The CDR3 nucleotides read TGTGTCGAGCTTATCGGCGGGACTCAAGAGACCCAGTACTTC.

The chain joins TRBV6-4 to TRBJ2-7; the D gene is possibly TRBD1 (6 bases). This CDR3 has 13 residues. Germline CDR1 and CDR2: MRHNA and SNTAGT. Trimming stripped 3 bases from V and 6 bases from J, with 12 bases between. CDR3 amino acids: CASSEQGFGEQYF. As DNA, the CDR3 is TGTGCCAGCAGTGAACAGGGTTTCGGCGAGCAGTACTTC.

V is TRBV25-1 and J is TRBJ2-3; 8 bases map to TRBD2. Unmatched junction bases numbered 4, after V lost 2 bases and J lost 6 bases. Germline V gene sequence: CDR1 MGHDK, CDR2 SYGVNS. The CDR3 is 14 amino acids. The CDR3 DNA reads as TGTGCCAGCAGTGAAAGCGGGAGTGCGGATACGCAGTATTTT. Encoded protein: CASSESGSADTQYF.

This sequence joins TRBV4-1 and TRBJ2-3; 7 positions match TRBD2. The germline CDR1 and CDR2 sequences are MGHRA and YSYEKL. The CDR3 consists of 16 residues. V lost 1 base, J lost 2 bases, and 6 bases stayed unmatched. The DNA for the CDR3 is TGCGCCAGCAGCCAAGCAAGACTAGCTGACACAGATACGCAGTATTTT. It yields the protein CASSQARLADTDTQYF.

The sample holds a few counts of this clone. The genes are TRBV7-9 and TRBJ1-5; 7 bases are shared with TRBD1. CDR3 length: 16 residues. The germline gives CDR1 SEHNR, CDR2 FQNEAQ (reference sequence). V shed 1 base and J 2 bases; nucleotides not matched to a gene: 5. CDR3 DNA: TGTGCCAGCAGCTTAGTCGGCAGGGGGGGCAATCAGCCCCAGCATTTT. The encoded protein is CASSLVGRGGNQPQHF.

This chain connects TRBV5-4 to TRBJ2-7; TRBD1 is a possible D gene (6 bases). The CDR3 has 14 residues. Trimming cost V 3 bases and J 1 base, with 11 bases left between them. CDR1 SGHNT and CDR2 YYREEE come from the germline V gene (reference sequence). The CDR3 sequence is CASSSVTGSYEQYF. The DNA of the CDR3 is TGTGCCAGCAGCTCAGTCACAGGGTCCTACGAGCAGTACTTC.

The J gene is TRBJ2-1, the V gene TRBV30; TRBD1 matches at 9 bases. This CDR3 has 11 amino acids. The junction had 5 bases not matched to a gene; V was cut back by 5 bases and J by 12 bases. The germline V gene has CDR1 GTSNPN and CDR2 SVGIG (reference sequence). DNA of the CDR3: TGTGCCTGGGGACAGGGGAAGGGGCAGTTCTTC. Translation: CAWGQGKGQFF.

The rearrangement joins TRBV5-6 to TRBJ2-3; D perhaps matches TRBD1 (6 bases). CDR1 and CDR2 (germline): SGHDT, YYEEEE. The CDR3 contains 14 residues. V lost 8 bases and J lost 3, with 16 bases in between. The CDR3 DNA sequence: TGTGCCAGTTGTATAGGGGGTCATACAGATACGCAGTATTTT. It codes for CASCIGGHTDTQYF.

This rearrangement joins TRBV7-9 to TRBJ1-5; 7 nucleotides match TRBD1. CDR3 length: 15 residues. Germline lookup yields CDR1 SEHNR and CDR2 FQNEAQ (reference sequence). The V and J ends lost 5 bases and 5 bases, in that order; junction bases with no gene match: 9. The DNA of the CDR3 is TGTGCCAGCAGCCCCCAGGGGGAGTATCATCAGCCCCAGCATTTT. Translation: CASSPQGEYHQPQHF.

CDR3 bases: TGTGCCAGCAGCTCTCGACGTGACACAGAGACCCAGTACTTC. This codes for CASSSRRDTETQYF. The chain links TRBV5-4 to TRBJ2-5; D is uncertain. Germline CDR1 is SGHNT and CDR2 is YYREEE (reference sequence). The V gene lost 3 bases and the J gene lost 4 bases, with 13 bases spanning the gap. This CDR3 region has 14 residues.

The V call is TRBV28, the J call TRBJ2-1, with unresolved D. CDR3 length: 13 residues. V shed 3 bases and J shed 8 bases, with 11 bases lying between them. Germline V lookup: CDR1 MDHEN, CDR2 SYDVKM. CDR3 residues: CASSFMIRDEQFF. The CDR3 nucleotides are TGTGCCAGCAGTTTCATGATCCGGGATGAGCAGTTCTTC.

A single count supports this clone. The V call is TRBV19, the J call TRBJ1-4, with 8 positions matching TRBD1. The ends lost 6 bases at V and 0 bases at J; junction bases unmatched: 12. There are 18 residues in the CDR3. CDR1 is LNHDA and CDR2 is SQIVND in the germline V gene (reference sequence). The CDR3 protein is CASSETGDLFATNEKLFF. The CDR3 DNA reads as TGTGCCAGTAGCGAGACAGGGGACCTTTTCGCAACTAATGAAAAACTGTTTTTT.

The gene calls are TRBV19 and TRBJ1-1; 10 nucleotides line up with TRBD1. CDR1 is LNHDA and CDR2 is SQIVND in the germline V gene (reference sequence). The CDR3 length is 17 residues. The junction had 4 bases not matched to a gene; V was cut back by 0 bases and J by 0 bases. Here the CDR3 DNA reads TGTGCCAGTAGTATAGACCGGGACAGGGGTATGAACACTGAAGCTTTCTTT. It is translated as CASSIDRDRGMNTEAFF. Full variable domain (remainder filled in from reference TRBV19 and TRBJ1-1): DGGITQSPKYLFRKEGQNVTLSCEQNLNHDAMYWYRQDPGQGLRLIYYSQIVNDFQKGDIAEGYSVSREKKESFPLTVTSAQKNPTAFYLCASSIDRDRGMNTEAFFGQGTRLTVV.

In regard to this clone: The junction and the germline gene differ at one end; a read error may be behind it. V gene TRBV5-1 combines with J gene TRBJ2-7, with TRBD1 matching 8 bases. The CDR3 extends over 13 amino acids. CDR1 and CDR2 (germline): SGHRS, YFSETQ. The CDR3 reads CASSLGDRTGVNF. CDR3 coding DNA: TGCGCCAGCAGCTTGGGGGACAGGACTGGGGTTAACTTC. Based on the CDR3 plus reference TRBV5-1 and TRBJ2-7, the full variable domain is KAGVTQTPRYLIKTRGQQVTLSCSPISGHRSVSWYQQTPGQGLQFLFEYFSETQRNKGNFPGRFSGRQFSNSRSEMNVSTLELGDSALYLCASSLGDRTGVNFGPGTRLTVT.

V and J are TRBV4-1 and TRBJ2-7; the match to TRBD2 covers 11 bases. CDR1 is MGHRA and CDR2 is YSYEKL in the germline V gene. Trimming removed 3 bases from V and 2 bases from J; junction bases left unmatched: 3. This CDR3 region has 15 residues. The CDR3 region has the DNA TGCGCCAGCAGCCAGACTAGCGGGGTGACCTACGAGCAGTACTTC. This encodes CASSQTSGVTYEQYF.

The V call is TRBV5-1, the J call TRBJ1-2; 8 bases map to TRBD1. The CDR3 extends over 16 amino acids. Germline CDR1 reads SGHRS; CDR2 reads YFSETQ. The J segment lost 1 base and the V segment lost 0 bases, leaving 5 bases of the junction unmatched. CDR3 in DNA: TGCGCCAGCAGCTTGGCCAGGGGGCGCGATAACTATGGCTACACCTTC. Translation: CASSLARGRDNYGYTF.

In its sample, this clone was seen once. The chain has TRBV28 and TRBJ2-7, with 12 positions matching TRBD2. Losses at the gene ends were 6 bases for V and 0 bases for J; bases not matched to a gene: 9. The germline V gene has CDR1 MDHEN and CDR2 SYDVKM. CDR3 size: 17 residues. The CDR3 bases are TGTGCCAGCAGCGTACTAGCGGGAGGACCCTCCTCCTACGAGCAGTACTTC. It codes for CASSVLAGGPSSYEQYF.

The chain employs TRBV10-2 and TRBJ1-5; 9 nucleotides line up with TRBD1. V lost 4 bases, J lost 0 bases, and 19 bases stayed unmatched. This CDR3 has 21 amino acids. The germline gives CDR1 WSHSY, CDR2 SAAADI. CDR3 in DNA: TGCGCCAGCAGTGGATGGTTCGGTGGGGGACAGGGACCAAATAGCAATCAGCCCCAGCATTTT. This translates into CASSGWFGGGQGPNSNQPQHF.

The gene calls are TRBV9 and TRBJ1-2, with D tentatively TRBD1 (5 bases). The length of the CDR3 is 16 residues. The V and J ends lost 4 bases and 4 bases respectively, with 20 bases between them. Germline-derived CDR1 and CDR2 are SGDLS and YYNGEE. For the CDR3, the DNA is TGTGCCAGCAGCTATGGGACGGGAGCGAGCTCCTATGGCTACACCTTC. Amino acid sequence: CASSYGTGASSYGYTF.

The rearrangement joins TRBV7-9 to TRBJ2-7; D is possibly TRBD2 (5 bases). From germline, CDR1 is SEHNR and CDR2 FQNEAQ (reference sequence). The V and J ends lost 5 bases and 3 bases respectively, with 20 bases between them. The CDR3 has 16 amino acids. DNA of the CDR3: TGTGCCAGCAGCCCCGCACGGGGAGAGATCGGCTACGAGCAGTACTTC. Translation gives CASSPARGEIGYEQYF.

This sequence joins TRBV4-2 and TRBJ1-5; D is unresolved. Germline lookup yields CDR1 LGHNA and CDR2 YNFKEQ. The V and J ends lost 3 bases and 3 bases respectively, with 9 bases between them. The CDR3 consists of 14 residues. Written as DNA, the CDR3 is TGTGCCAGCAGCCACCGGCAGGTCAATCAGCCCCAGCATTTT. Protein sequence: CASSHRQVNQPQHF.

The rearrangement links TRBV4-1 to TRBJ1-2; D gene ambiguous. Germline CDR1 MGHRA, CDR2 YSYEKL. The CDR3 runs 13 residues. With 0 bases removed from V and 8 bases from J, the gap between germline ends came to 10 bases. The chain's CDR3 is CASSQEFQSGYTF. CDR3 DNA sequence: TGCGCCAGCAGCCAAGAGTTCCAGTCCGGCTACACCTTC.

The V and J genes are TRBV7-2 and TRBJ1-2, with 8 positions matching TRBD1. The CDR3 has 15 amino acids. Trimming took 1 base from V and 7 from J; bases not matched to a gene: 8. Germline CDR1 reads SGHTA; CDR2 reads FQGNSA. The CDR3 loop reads CASSLEYQGAGGYTF. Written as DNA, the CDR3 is TGTGCCAGCAGCTTAGAGTACCAGGGGGCGGGTGGCTACACCTTC.